These 12 T cell receptor beta chains share one sample of origin, sequenced in a study of PD-L1 blockade in urothelial cancer (dated by TCRdb to the late 2010s). Library preparation employed the immunoSEQ multiplex PCR assay. What TCRdb holds here is the immuneACCESS table cut down to in-frame rearrangements. Part of the clones is not present; checked against another copy, under half of the missing clones reflect an unresolved V gene, and the others are unexplained. Across this sample there are more than 65,000 clones, with about 90% seen only once. 4.5% to 7% of the sample is held by the ten biggest clonotypes. The sample in question was PBMCs, obtained around atezolizumab (anti-PD-L1) treatment. The origin of the receptors is a woman in her 70s with urothelial cancer.

J is TRBJ2-2 and V is TRBV6-1; 8 bases agree with TRBD1. Trimming took 4 bases from V and 5 from J; bases not matched to a gene: 3. The CDR3 is 14 amino acids. The germline V gene has CDR1 MNHNS and CDR2 SASEGT. CDR3 sequence reads: CASSVQGATGELFF. The CDR3 DNA follows: TGTGCCAGCAGTGTTCAGGGGGCAACCGGGGAGCTGTTTTTT.

This chain's CDR3 is CASSLGTRGLNEQFF. DNA of the CDR3: TGTGCCAGCAGCTTGGGGACTAGGGGTTTGAATGAGCAGTTCTTC. V usage is TRBV7-8 and J usage is TRBJ2-1; 8 bases match TRBD2. The CDR3 spans 15 residues. Per germline, CDR1 SGHVS and CDR2 FQNEAQ. V lost 3 bases, J lost 7 bases, and 8 bases stayed unmatched.

The chain carries TRBV6-1 and TRBJ1-3; TRBD1 is a possible D gene (6 bases). The germline gives CDR1 MNHNS, CDR2 SASEGT. V lost 6 bases and J lost 2, with 8 bases in between. CDR3 length: 13 amino acids. Written as DNA, the CDR3 is TGTGCCAGCAGCTACAGGGCTGGAAACACCATATATTTT. Its translation: CASSYRAGNTIYF.

This chain joins TRBV28 and TRBJ2-1, with no clear D. The CDR3 totals 15 residues. V was clipped by 4 bases and J by 8 bases, with 18 bases between them. In germline, CDR1 is MDHEN, CDR2 SYDVKM. The CDR3 bases are TGTGCCAGCAGTTCATTTTCCCAGGTAACCTATGAGCAGTTCTTC. Translation: CASSSFSQVTYEQFF.

The chain carries TRBV7-9 and TRBJ1-1; TRBD1 aligns across 8 bases. The CDR3 contains 15 residues. From germline, CDR1 is SEHNR and CDR2 FQNEAQ (reference sequence). J gave up 1 base and V 4 bases, and 5 bases lay outside the gene matches. This CDR3 is CASSSHRGGNTEAFF. The CDR3, as DNA: TGTGCCAGCAGCTCCCACAGGGGGGGGAACACTGAAGCTTTCTTT.

J is TRBJ2-2 and V is TRBV4-1; D is possibly TRBD2 (6 bases). This CDR3 is built from 16 residues. Per germline, CDR1 MGHRA and CDR2 YSYEKL. V lost 1 base and J 0 bases, leaving 9 bases between the germline ends. The CDR3 loop reads CASSQVGGPNTGELFF. DNA of the CDR3: TGCGCCAGCAGCCAAGTGGGGGGACCGAACACCGGGGAGCTGTTTTTT.

V is TRBV14 and J is TRBJ2-7, with 10 nucleotides matching TRBD1. The V gene end was trimmed by 4 bases and the J gene end by 3 bases; junction bases not matched to a gene: 6. CDR3 length: 15 residues. From germline, CDR1 is SGHDN and CDR2 FVKESK. The CDR3 nucleotides read TGTGCCAGCAGCCGCGGGACAGGGGTGTTCTACGAGCAGTACTTC. Translated, it gives CASSRGTGVFYEQYF.

The V gene is TRBV6-6, the J gene TRBJ2-7, with D unresolved. Trimming removed 7 bases from V and 0 bases from J, with 13 bases in between. Germline V lookup: CDR1 MNHNY, CDR2 SVGAGI (reference sequence). This CDR3 contains 14 residues. The CDR3 coding sequence is TGTGCCAGCATAGGCGATGGAGCCTCCTACGAGCAGTACTTC. It yields the protein CASIGDGASYEQYF.

The table lists this clone with a count of one. The CDR3 bases are TGTGCCAGCAGTTTAGGGACAGGGAACACTGAAGCTTTCTTT. It specifies CASSLGTGNTEAFF. The chain is built from TRBV27 and TRBJ1-1; 8 bases agree with TRBD1. Germline trimming cut 2 bases from V and 1 base from J; bases unmatched to any gene: 0. The CDR3 covers 14 residues. Germline CDR1 and CDR2: MNHEY and SMNVEV (reference sequence).

V usage is TRBV15 and J usage is TRBJ1-4, with D possibly matching TRBD1 (5 bases). The CDR3 consists of 15 residues. Per germline, CDR1 LNHNV and CDR2 YYDKDF (reference sequence). V dropped 5 bases and J dropped 2 bases, with 12 bases sitting between them. DNA for the CDR3: TGTGCCACCAGCCGCCTACGGGGGACTAATGAAAAACTGTTTTTT. Encoded protein: CATSRLRGTNEKLFF.

This clone was detected once. V and J are TRBV28 and TRBJ1-1, with D tentatively TRBD1 (6 bases). The germline CDR1 and CDR2 sequences are MDHEN and SYDVKM. The CDR3 runs to 13 residues. V lost 3 bases and J 4 bases, leaving 9 bases between the germline ends. Written as DNA, the CDR3 is TGTGCCAGCAGTTTGTACAGGGTCACTGAAGCTTTCTTT. This codes for CASSLYRVTEAFF.

This chain uses TRBV19 with TRBJ2-2; D is perhaps TRBD1 (5 bases). CDR1 and CDR2 from the germline V gene are LNHDA and SQIVND (reference sequence). The length of the CDR3 is 14 residues. V was pared by 9 bases and J by 3 bases, with 14 bases between. CDR3 sequence: CASTRVRDTGELFF. DNA for the CDR3: TGTGCCAGCACTCGGGTCAGGGACACCGGGGAGCTGTTTTTT.